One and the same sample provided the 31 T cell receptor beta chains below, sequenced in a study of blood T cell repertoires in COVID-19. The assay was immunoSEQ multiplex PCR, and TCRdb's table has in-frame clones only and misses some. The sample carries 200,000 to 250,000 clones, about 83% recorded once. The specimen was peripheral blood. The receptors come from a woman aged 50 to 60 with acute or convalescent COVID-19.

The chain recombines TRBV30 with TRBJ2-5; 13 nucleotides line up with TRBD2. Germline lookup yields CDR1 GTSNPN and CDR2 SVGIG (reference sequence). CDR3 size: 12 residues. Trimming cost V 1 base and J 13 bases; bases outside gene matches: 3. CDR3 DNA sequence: TGTGCCTGGAGTGGGACTAGCGGGAGTTCGTACTTC. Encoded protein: CAWSGTSGSSYF.

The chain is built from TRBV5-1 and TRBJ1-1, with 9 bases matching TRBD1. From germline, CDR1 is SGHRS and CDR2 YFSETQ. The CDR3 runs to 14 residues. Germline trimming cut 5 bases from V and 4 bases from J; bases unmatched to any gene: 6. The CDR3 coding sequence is TGCGCCAGCAGGCTGACAGGGGGAGGCACTGAAGCTTTCTTT. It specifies CASRLTGGGTEAFF.

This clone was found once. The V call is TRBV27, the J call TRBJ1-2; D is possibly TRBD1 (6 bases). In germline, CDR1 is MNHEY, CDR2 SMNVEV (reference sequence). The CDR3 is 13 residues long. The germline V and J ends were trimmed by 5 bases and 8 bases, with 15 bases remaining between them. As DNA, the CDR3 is TGTGCCAGCAGTGGTGACAGGAATAGGGGCTACACCTTC. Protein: CASSGDRNRGYTF.

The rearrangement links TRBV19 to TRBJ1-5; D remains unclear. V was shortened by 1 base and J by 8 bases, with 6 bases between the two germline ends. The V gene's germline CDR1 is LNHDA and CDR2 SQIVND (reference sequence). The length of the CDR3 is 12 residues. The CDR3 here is CASSIGREPQHF. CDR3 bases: TGTGCCAGTAGTATAGGTCGGGAGCCCCAGCATTTT.

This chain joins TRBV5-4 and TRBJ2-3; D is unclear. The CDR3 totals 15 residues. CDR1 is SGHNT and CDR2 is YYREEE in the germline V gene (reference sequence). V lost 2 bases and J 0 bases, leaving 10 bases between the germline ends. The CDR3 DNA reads TGTGCCAGCAGCTTCGCGAGTTCTAGCACAGATACGCAGTATTTT. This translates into CASSFASSSTDTQYF.

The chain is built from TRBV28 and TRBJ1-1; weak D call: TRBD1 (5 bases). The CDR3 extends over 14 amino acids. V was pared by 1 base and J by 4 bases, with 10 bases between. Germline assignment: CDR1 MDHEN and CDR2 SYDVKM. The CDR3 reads CASSLYQGRTEAFF. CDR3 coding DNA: TGTGCCAGCAGTTTATATCAGGGTCGCACTGAAGCTTTCTTT.

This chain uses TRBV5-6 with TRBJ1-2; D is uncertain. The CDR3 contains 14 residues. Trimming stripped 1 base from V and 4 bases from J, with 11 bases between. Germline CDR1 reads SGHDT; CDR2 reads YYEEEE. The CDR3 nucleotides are TGTGCCAGCAGCTTGTTGGAGGTTGGCTATGGCTACACCTTC. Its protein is CASSLLEVGYGYTF.

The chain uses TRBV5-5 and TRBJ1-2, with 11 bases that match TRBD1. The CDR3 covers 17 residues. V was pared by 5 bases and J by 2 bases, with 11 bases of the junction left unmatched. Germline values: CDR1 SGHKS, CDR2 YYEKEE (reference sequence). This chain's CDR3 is CASRTGTGGAMNYGYTF. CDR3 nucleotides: TGTGCCAGCAGGACCGGGACAGGGGGAGCTATGAACTATGGCTACACCTTC.

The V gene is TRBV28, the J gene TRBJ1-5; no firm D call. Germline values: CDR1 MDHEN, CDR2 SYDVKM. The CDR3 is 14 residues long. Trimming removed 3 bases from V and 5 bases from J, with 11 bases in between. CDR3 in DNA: TGTGCCAGCAGTTTCCGAGACCTAGATCAGCCCCAGCATTTT. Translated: CASSFRDLDQPQHF.

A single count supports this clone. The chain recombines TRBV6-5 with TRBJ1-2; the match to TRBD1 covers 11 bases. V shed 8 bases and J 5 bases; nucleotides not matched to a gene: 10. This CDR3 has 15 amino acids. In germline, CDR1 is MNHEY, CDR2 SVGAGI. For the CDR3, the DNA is TGTGCCAGCCGAGGACAGGGGGCATTTATTTATGGCTACACCTTC. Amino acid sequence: CASRGQGAFIYGYTF.

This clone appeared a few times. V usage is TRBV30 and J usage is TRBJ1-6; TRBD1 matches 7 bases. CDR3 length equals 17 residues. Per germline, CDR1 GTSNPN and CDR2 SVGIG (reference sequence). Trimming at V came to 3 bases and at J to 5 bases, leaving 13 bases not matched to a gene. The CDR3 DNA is TGTGCCTGGAGGGCCAGCTATGGGACAGCAAATAATTCACCCCTCCACTTT. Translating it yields CAWRASYGTANNSPLHF.

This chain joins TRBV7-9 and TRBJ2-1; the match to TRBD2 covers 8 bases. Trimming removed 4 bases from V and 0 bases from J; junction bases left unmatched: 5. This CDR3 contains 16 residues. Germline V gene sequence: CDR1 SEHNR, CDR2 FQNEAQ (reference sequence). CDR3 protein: CASSSAAGGSYNEQFF. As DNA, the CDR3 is TGTGCCAGCAGCTCAGCCGCGGGAGGCTCCTACAATGAGCAGTTCTTC.

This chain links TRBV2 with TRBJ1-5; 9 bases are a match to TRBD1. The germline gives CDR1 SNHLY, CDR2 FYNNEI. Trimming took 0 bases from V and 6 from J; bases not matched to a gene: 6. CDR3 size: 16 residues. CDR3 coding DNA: TGTGCCAGCAGTGAAGCGTATGACAGGGGGAGTCAGCCCCAGCATTTT. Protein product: CASSEAYDRGSQPQHF.

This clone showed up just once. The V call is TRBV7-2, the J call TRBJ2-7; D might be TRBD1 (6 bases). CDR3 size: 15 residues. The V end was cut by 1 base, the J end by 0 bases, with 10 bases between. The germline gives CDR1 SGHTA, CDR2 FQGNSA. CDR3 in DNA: TGTGCCAGCAGCTTAGTTGGACAGCGCTCCTACGAGCAGTACTTC. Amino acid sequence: CASSLVGQRSYEQYF.

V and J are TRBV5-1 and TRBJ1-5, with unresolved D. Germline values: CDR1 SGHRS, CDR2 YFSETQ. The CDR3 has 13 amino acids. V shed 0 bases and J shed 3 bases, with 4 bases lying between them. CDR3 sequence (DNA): TGCGCCAGCAGCTTGGCTCCCAATCAGCCCCAGCATTTT. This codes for CASSLAPNQPQHF. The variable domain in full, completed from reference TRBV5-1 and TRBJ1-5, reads KAGVTQTPRYLIKTRGQQVTLSCSPISGHRSVSWYQQTPGQGLQFLFEYFSETQRNKGNFPGRFSGRQFSNSRSEMNVSTLELGDSALYLCASSLAPNQPQHFGDGTRLSIL.

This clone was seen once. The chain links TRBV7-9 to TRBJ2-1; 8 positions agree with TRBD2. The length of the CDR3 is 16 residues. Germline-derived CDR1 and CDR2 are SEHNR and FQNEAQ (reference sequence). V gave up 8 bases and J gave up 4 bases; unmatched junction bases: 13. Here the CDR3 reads CASSPTSGGPYNEQFF. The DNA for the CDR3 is TGTGCCAGCTCCCCTACCAGCGGGGGCCCATACAATGAGCAGTTCTTC.

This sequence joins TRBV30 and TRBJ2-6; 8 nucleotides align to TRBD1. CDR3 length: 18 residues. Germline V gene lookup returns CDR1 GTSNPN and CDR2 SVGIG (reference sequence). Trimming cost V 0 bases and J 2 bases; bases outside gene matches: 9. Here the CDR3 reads CAWSVLYGTGTGANVLTF. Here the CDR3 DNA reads TGTGCCTGGAGTGTACTTTATGGGACAGGTACTGGGGCCAACGTCCTGACTTTC.

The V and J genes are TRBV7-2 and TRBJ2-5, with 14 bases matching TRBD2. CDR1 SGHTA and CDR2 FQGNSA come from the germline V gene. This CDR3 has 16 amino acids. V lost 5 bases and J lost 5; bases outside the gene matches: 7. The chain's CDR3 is CASSPWTSGGRETQYF. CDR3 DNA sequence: TGTGCCAGCAGCCCCTGGACTAGCGGGGGGAGGGAGACCCAGTACTTC.

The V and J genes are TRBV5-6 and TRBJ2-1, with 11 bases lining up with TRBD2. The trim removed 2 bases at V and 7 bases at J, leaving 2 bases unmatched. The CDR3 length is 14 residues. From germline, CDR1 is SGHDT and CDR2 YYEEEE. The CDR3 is CASSFTSGSNEQFF. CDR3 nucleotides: TGTGCCAGCAGCTTCACTAGCGGGAGTAATGAGCAGTTCTTC.

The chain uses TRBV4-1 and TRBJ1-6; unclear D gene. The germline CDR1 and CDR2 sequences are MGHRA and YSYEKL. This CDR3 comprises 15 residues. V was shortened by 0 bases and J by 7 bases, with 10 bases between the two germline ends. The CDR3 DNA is TGCGCCAGCAGCCAAGAGACACTTTTAAATTCACCCCTCCACTTT. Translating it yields CASSQETLLNSPLHF.

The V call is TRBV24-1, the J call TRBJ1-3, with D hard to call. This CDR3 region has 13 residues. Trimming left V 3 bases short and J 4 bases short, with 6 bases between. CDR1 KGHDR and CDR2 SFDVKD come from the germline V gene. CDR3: CATSDPGGNTIYF. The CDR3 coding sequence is TGTGCCACCAGTGATCCCGGGGGAAACACCATATATTTT.

The CDR3 protein is CASRSAPGPGADTQYF. The CDR3 coding sequence is TGTGCCAGCAGATCGGCCCCGGGCCCAGGGGCAGATACGCAGTATTTT. V and J are TRBV7-2 and TRBJ2-3, with D possibly TRBD1 on 6 matching bases. V lost 6 bases and J lost 4, with 20 bases in between. This CDR3 has 16 amino acids. Looked up from germline, CDR1 is SGHTA and CDR2 is FQGNSA.

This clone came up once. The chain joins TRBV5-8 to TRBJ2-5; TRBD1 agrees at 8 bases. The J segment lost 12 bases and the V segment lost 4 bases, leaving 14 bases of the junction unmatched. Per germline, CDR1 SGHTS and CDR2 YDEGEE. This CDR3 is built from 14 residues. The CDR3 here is CASSARGLAVAEYF. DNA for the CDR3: TGTGCCAGCAGCGCCAGGGGGCTCGCGGTGGCCGAGTACTTC.

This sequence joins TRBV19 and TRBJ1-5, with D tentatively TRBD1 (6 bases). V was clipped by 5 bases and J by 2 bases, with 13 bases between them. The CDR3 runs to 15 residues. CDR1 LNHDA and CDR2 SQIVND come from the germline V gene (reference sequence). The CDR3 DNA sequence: TGTGCCAGTAGTTCCCCCAGGGGCGGCAATCAGCCCCAGCATTTT. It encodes CASSSPRGGNQPQHF.

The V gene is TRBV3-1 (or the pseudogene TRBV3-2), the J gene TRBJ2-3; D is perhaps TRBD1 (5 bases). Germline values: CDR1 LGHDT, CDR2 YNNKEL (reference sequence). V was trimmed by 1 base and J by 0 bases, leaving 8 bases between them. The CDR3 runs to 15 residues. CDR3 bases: TGTGCCAGCAGCCAAGGAACAGGTAGCACAGATACGCAGTATTTT. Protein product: CASSQGTGSTDTQYF.

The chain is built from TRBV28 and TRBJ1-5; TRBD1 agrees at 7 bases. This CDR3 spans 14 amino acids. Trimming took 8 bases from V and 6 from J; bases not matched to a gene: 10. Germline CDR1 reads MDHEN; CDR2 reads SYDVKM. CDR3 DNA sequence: TGTGCCAGCGATCCAGGGGGATTCCCTCAGCCCCAGCATTTT. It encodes CASDPGGFPQPQHF.

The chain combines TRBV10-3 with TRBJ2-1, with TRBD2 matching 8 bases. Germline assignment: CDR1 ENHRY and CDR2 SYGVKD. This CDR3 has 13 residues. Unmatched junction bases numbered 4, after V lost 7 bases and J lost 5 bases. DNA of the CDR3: TGTGCCATCAAGGGGACTAGAGACAATGAGCAGTTCTTC. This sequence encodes CAIKGTRDNEQFF.

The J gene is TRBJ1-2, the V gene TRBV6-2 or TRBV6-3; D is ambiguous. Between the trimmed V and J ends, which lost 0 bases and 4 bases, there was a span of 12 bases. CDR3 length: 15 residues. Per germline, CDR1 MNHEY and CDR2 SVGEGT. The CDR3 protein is CASSYSMWQVYGYTF. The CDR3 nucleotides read TGTGCCAGCAGTTACTCGATGTGGCAAGTCTATGGCTACACCTTC.

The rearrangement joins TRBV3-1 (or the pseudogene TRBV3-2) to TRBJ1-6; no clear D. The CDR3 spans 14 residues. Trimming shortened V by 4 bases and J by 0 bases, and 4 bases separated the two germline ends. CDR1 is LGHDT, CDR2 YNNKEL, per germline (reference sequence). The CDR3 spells CASSRSSYNSPLHF. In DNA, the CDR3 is TGTGCCAGCAGCCGGAGCTCCTATAATTCACCCCTCCACTTT.

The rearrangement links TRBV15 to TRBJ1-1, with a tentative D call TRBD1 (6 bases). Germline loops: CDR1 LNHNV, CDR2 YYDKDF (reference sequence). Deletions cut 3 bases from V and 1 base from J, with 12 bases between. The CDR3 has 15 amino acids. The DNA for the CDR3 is TGTGCCACCAGCAGGTCAACGGACAGGAACACTGAAGCTTTCTTT. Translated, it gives CATSRSTDRNTEAFF.

The CDR3 DNA reads as TGTGCCAGCACCCCCGGGTTAGGGGGCGGTGGCGGCTACACCTTC. Its protein product is CASTPGLGGGGGYTF. The genes are TRBV9 and TRBJ1-2; 7 bases agree with TRBD1. With 6 bases clipped from V and 8 bases from J, the junction kept 16 bases outside the gene matches. The CDR3 totals 15 residues. Germline V gene sequence: CDR1 SGDLS, CDR2 YYNGEE.